This T cell receptor beta chain was retrieved from a study of Ad26.COV2.S vaccination and SARS-CoV-2 variants. Whole-study context: Intramuscularly, Ad26.COV2.S was given either once or twice, 56 days apart.

Treatment given: roughly 18 received Ad26.COV2.S at low or high dose, single or two shots; about 5 received placebo; per-sample allocation not given. Specimen acquisition occurred on day 63 following the initial vaccine or placebo injection. Participants' vaccine, an Ad26 vector, delivered Wuhan-strain SARS-CoV-2 spike. TCRdb's copy holds only in-frame clones and misses some; the assay was immunoSEQ multiplex PCR. The sample shows 200,000 to 300,000 clones, roughly 88% of them seen only once. Germline V gives CDR1 SGDLS, CDR2 YYNGEE. The CDR3 totals 16 residues. V lost 3 bases, J lost 3 bases, and 11 bases stayed unmatched.

The TCR was taken from a person aged 18 to 59 who received the Ad26.COV2.S COVID-19 vaccine or a placebo. The V gene is TRBV9, the J gene TRBJ1-2, with 7 bases lining up with TRBD1. The material was peripheral blood, obtained in a trial of Ad26.COV2.S vaccine versus placebo. The CDR3 region is CASSATRGRQDYGYTF. CDR3 nucleotides: TGTGCCAGCAGCGCCACGAGGGGGCGGCAGGACTATGGCTACACCTTC.